Given below is one TCR beta chain in context. Germline CDR1 reads SGHRS; CDR2 reads YFSETQ. This CDR3 spans 14 amino acids. V dropped 4 bases and J dropped 4 bases, with 14 bases sitting between them. The entry originates in a study of blood T cell repertoires in COVID-19. Study information: Some COVID-19 samples were acute and others convalescent; all came from the United States, Italy and Spain. Sources were T cells, B-cell-depleted T cells, or PBMCs; the material itself was cDNA or gDNA.

Assay: immunoSEQ multiplex PCR; the TCRdb copy retains only in-frame clones and omits some. The table shows 60,000 to 70,000 clones, with roughly 90% occurring only once. This sequence joins TRBV5-1 and TRBJ1-2; TRBD1 might be the D (5 bases). The TCR was taken from a woman aged 60-70 years with acute or convalescent COVID-19. The sequenced sample consisted of peripheral blood. CDR3 bases: TGCGCCAGCAGCCCCCAGGAGGGGTCCTATGGCTACACCTTC. Amino acids: CASSPQEGSYGYTF.